This T cell receptor (beta chain) is from a study of long-term antiretroviral therapy in people with HIV. V lost 4 bases to trimming and J lost 4 bases; unmatched junction nucleotides: 5. Germline lookup yields CDR1 SGHVS and CDR2 FQNEAQ. This CDR3 spans 15 amino acids. Version v3.0 of the immunoSEQ assay was performed at survey level. Measured with immunoSEQ multiplex PCR; TCRdb has only the in-frame clones, and not every one. The profile shows 38,000 or so clones, about 95% of them singletons. The chain recombines TRBV7-8 with TRBJ2-1; 9 nucleotides match TRBD2. This TCR was recovered from a man younger than 45 with HIV. Sequenced material: unsorted PBMCs, taken around 9 years after starting antiretroviral therapy. The CDR3 sequence is CASSWSGGPYNEQFF. CDR3 coding DNA: TGTGCCAGCAGCTGGAGCGGGGGGCCATACAATGAGCAGTTCTTC.